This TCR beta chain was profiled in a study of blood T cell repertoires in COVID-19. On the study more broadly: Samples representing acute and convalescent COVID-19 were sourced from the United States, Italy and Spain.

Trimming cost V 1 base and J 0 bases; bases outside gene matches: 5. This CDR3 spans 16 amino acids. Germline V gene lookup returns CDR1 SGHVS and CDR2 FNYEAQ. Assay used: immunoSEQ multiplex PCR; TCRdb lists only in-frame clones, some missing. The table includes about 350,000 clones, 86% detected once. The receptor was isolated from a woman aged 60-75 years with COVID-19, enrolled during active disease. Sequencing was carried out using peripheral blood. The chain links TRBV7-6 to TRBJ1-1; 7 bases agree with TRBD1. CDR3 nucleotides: TGTGCCAGCAGCTTAGGGACAGGAGGTATGAACACTGAAGCTTTCTTT. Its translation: CASSLGTGGMNTEAFF.